The sequence of this T cell receptor (beta chain) was determined in a study of regulatory T cells in long-lasting Graves disease. Noted time point: newly diagnosed GD, antithyroid drugs for less than 3 months. From RNA extracted from PBMCs, the TCR library was made. iRepertoire HTBI primers and Arm-PCR of CDR3 regions built TCR beta libraries. TCRdb independently ran MiXCR on the multiplex PCR reads; one entry per CDR3 protein. The sample holds fewer than 550,000 distinct CDR3 sequences, roughly a sixth seen once. V dropped 4 bases and J dropped 6; count of bases not matched to a gene: 13. CDR1 is SGHAT and CDR2 is FQNNGV in the germline V gene. This CDR3 is 17 amino acids long. This clonotype was counted many times. This sample was shared with a second study, whose subject was T cells in Graves' hyperthyroidism and ophthalmopathy.

J is TRBJ2-1 and V is TRBV11-2; 9 bases fit TRBD2. The material sequenced was peripheral blood mononuclear cells (PBMCs), taken at new diagnosis, from a patient treated with antithyroid drugs. The sequence was collected from a woman aged 40 to 65 with Graves disease. Here the CDR3 DNA reads TGTGCCAGCAGCTCTCCGAGAGTAGCGGGGGTCCTCAATGAGCAGTTCTTC. It yields the protein CASSSPRVAGVLNEQFF.